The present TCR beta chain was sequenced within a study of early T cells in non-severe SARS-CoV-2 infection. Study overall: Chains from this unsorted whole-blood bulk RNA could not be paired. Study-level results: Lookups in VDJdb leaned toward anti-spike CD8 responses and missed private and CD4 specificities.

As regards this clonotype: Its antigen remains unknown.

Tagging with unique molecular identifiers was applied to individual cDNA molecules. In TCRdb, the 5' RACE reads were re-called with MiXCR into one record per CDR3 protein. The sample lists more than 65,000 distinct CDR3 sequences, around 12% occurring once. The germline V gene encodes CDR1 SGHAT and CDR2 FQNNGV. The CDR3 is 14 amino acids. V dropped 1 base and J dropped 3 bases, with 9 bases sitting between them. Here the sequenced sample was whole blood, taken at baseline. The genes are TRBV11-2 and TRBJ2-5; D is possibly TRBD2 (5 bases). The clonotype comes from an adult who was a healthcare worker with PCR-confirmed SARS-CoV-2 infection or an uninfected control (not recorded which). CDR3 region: CASSLGRLKETQYF. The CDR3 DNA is TGTGCCAGCAGCTTAGGGAGGCTGAAAGAGACCCAGTACTTC.